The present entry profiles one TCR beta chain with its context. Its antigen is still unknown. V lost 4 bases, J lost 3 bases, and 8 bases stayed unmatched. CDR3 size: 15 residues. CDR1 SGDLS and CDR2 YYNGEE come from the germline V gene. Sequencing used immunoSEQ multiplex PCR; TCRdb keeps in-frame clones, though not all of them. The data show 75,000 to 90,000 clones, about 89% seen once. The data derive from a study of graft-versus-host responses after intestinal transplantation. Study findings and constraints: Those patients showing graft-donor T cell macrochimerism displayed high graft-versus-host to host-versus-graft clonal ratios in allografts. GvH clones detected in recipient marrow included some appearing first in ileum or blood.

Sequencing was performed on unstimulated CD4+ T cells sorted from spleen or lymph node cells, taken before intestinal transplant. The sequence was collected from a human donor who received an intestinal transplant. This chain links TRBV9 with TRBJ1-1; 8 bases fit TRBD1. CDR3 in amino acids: CASSPQGAYDTEAFF. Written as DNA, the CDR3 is TGTGCCAGCAGCCCTCAGGGGGCGTACGACACTGAAGCTTTCTTT.